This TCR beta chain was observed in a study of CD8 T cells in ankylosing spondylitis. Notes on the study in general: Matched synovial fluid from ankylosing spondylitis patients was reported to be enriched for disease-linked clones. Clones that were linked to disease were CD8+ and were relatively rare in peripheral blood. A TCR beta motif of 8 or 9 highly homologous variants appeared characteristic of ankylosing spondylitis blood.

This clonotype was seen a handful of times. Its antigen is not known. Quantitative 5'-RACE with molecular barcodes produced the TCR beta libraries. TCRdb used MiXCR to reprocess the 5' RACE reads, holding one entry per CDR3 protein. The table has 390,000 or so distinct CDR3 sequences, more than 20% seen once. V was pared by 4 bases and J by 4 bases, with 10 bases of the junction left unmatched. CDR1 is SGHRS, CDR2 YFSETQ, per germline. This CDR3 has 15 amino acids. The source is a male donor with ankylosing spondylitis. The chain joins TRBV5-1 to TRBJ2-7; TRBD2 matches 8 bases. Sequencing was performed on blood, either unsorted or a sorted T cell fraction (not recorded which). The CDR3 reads CASSQGSGSRYEQYF. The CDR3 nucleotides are TGCGCCAGCAGCCAAGGGAGCGGGAGTCGGTACGAGCAGTACTTC.